The source of this T cell receptor beta chain is a study of blood T cell repertoires in COVID-19. Overall study context: The study drew acute and convalescent COVID-19 samples from the United States, Italy and Spain.

Those enrolled, adults aged 18 to 89 years, came from 25 or so US areas. Participant-given clinical history determined each cohort assignment. The CDR3 loop spans 17 amino acids. J gave up 0 bases and V 5 bases, and 6 bases lay outside the gene matches. Germline CDR1 is LNHDA and CDR2 is SQIVND (reference sequence). Per the study methods: Using reference gene primer amplification, nucleated cell counts were estimated. Assay: immunoSEQ multiplex PCR; the TCRdb copy retains only in-frame clones and omits some. That table furnishes V, J and clone size, whereas the DNA furnished D and trimming. The table has 150,000 to 200,000 clones, 65% to 80% seen once.

This sequence was found in a woman aged 45-65 years with acute COVID-19. This chain links TRBV19 with TRBJ1-6, with 8 nucleotides matching TRBD1. Source material: PBMCs or T cells enriched from blood (not recorded which). CDR3 region: CASSPRDRGSYNSPLHF. The CDR3 DNA follows: TGTGCCAGTAGTCCCCGTGACAGGGGCTCCTATAATTCACCCCTCCACTTT.